This T cell receptor beta chain was identified during a study of technical replicates of blood from a few donors. Assay used: immunoSEQ multiplex PCR; TCRdb lists only in-frame clones, some missing. The sample lists approximately 76,000 clones, over 75% seen once, with 0.25% in the top ten. The germline gives CDR1 MNHEY, CDR2 SMNVEV (reference sequence). The CDR3 covers 14 residues. The germline V and J ends were trimmed by 3 bases and 4 bases, with 9 bases remaining between them. Sequencing was done on a sample of T cells isolated from PBMCs. This receptor was identified in a human donor in good health. The rearrangement uses TRBV27 and TRBJ2-2; D is perhaps TRBD1 (5 bases). CDR3 sequence: CASSFQGITGELFF. CDR3 bases: TGTGCCAGCAGTTTTCAGGGTATCACCGGGGAGCTGTTTTTT.